The 20 T cell receptor beta chains below all came from one sample that was sequenced in a study of control samples from healthy donors and cancer patients. Profiling relied on immunoSEQ multiplex PCR, and the TCRdb table lists in-frame clones only, not all of them. This table has about 59,000 clones, around 87% appearing once. What was sequenced was PBMCs. The receptors derive from a woman aged 60-75 years with lung cancer.

The chain has TRBV5-1 and TRBJ2-7; TRBD1 aligns across 7 bases. Germline CDR1 is SGHRS and CDR2 is YFSETQ. This CDR3 is 13 amino acids long. Losses at the gene ends were 3 bases for V and 5 bases for J; bases not matched to a gene: 5. The CDR3: CASSSTGNHEQYF. CDR3 coding DNA: TGCGCCAGCAGCTCGACAGGGAACCACGAGCAGTACTTC.

The chain has TRBV3-1 (or the pseudogene TRBV3-2) and TRBJ1-2, with TRBD1 identical over 11 bases. This CDR3 spans 15 amino acids. Looked up from germline, CDR1 is LGHDT and CDR2 is YNNKEL (reference sequence). With V trimmed by 4 bases and J by 3 bases, 4 bases remained unmatched. This CDR3 is CASSRRTGGYYGYTF. CDR3 DNA sequence: TGTGCCAGCAGCCGCCGGACAGGGGGCTACTATGGCTACACCTTC.

This clone appeared once. The V gene is TRBV9, the J gene TRBJ2-5; D is perhaps TRBD1 (6 bases). This CDR3 has 17 residues. Germline-derived CDR1 and CDR2 are SGDLS and YYNGEE. V was clipped by 0 bases and J by 5 bases, with 20 bases between them. The DNA for the CDR3 is TGTGCCAGCAGCGTAGCGGGAACAGGGTCTTACGGGGAGACCCAGTACTTC. Protein product: CASSVAGTGSYGETQYF.

V and J are TRBV7-6 and TRBJ1-3; 10 nucleotides align to TRBD1. Trimming took 3 bases from V and 4 from J; bases not matched to a gene: 6. Germline CDR1 is SGHVS and CDR2 is FNYEAQ. The CDR3 consists of 16 residues. CDR3 region: CASSFPGQGGGNTIYF. CDR3 sequence (DNA): TGTGCCAGCAGCTTTCCCGGACAGGGGGGGGGAAACACCATATATTTT.

The V gene is TRBV3-1 (or the pseudogene TRBV3-2), the J gene TRBJ2-4; no firm D call. Trimming left V 1 base short and J 0 bases short, with 7 bases between. The CDR3 spans 15 residues. The germline V gene has CDR1 LGHDT and CDR2 YNNKEL (reference sequence). The CDR3 DNA is TGTGCCAGCAGCCAAGCGCCGCTAGCCAAAAACATTCAGTACTTC. It encodes CASSQAPLAKNIQYF.

This clone showed up just a few times. V gene TRBV24-1 combines with J gene TRBJ2-1, with D perhaps TRBD2 (5 bases). V lost 2 bases and J 0 bases, leaving 10 bases between the germline ends. Per germline, CDR1 KGHDR and CDR2 SFDVKD. CDR3 length: 16 residues. The CDR3 protein is CATSDSLAASYNEQFF. In nucleotides, the CDR3 is TGTGCCACCAGTGATTCCCTAGCCGCCTCCTACAATGAGCAGTTCTTC.

The chain carries TRBV5-1 and TRBJ1-1; 8 nucleotides line up with TRBD1. Germline lookup yields CDR1 SGHRS and CDR2 YFSETQ. The CDR3 is made up of 14 amino acids. With 4 bases clipped from V and 1 base from J, the junction kept 3 bases outside the gene matches. This CDR3 is CASSQGTGNTEAFF. In DNA, the CDR3 is TGCGCCAGCAGCCAGGGGACAGGGAACACTGAAGCTTTCTTT.

This sequence joins TRBV5-4 and TRBJ2-3, with 10 bases matching TRBD1. Trimming removed 2 bases from V and 6 bases from J; junction bases left unmatched: 12. Germline V gene data show CDR1 as SGHNT and CDR2 as YYREEE (reference sequence). There are 17 residues in the CDR3. CDR3 bases: TGTGCCAGCAGCTTAGACCCGACAGGGGGCAAAGCGGATACGCAGTATTTT. Protein sequence: CASSLDPTGGKADTQYF.

This chain links TRBV7-9 with TRBJ2-3; 9 nucleotides agree with TRBD2. CDR1 SEHNR and CDR2 FQNEAQ come from the germline V gene (reference sequence). J was trimmed by 5 bases and V by 7 bases; bases with no gene match: 10. CDR3 size: 15 residues. In DNA, the CDR3 is TGTGCCAGCACCCCCATAGCGGGAGCTGTAGATACGCAGTATTTT. Residues: CASTPIAGAVDTQYF.

V usage is TRBV3-1 (or the pseudogene TRBV3-2) and J usage is TRBJ2-4; D is unclear. In germline, CDR1 is LGHDT, CDR2 YNNKEL (reference sequence). V was cut by 4 bases and J by 6 bases, with 7 bases left in between. This CDR3 is 12 amino acids long. The CDR3 DNA follows: TGTGCCAGCAGCCCGTCCGGAAACATTCAGTACTTC. The encoded protein is CASSPSGNIQYF.

V and J are TRBV2 and TRBJ1-6; TRBD1 agrees at 7 bases. The CDR3 has 16 residues. Germline lookup yields CDR1 SNHLY and CDR2 FYNNEI. V was clipped by 6 bases and J by 8 bases; unmatched bases: 13. Written as DNA, the CDR3 is TGTGCCAGCAGCTCCCAATCGACAGGGAGTGATTCACCCCTCCACTTT. This translates into CASSSQSTGSDSPLHF.

The V gene is TRBV5-1, the J gene TRBJ1-1; weak D call: TRBD1 (5 bases). The CDR3 is 14 residues long. V was clipped by 0 bases and J by 3 bases, with 9 bases between them. Germline CDR1 reads SGHRS; CDR2 reads YFSETQ. The CDR3 DNA reads TGCGCCAGCAGCTTGGCTCAGGGTCACACTGAAGCTTTCTTT. Translating gives CASSLAQGHTEAFF.

The chain recombines TRBV10-2 with TRBJ1-1; D is possibly TRBD1 (5 bases). The germline V and J ends were trimmed by 0 bases and 3 bases, with 14 bases remaining between them. CDR1 and CDR2 (germline): WSHSY, SAAADI. CDR3 length: 16 amino acids. Written as DNA, the CDR3 is TGCGCCAGCAGTGAGTCCTCGCTAAAAGGGGACACTGAAGCTTTCTTT. Protein: CASSESSLKGDTEAFF.

This chain joins TRBV7-3 and TRBJ2-5; D may correspond to TRBD1 or TRBD2 (6 bases each). The CDR3 is 13 residues long. Deletions cut 5 bases from V and 2 bases from J, with 9 bases between. Germline lookup yields CDR1 SGHTA and CDR2 FQGTGA. The CDR3 nucleotides read TGTGCCAGCAGCCCGGGGGCACAAGAGACCCAGTACTTC. Encoded protein: CASSPGAQETQYF. The full variable domain, completed using reference TRBV7-3 and TRBJ2-5, is GAGVSQTPSNKVTEKGKYVELRCDPISGHTALYWYRQSLGQGPEFLIYFQGTGAADDSGLPNDRFFAVRPEGSVSTLKIQRTERGDSAVYLCASSPGAQETQYFGPGTRLLVL.

This chain uses TRBV6-5 with TRBJ1-5; a weak D match, TRBD1 (6 bases). CDR1 is MNHEY and CDR2 is SVGAGI in the germline V gene. Trimming pared 4 bases from V and 1 base from J, leaving 11 bases between. The CDR3 extends over 15 amino acids. CDR3: CASSLQGLSNQPQHF. CDR3 coding DNA: TGTGCCAGCAGTTTACAGGGTTTAAGCAATCAGCCCCAGCATTTT.

V gene TRBV6-5 combines with J gene TRBJ1-2, with 10 bases lining up with TRBD1. Germline V gene data show CDR1 as MNHEY and CDR2 as SVGAGI. The ends lost 5 bases at V and 6 bases at J; junction bases unmatched: 9. The CDR3 is 15 amino acids. CDR3 nucleotides: TGTGCCAGCAGTCTTCTCGACAGGGGGCGGAATGGCTACACCTTC. Its protein product is CASSLLDRGRNGYTF.

The rearrangement links TRBV20-1 to TRBJ1-6; possible D gene TRBD1, 5 bases. This CDR3 spans 11 amino acids. V dropped 4 bases and J dropped 9 bases, with 7 bases sitting between them. The germline V gene has CDR1 DFQATT and CDR2 SNEGSKA (reference sequence). CDR3 in amino acids: CSAKGPSPLHF. CDR3 bases: TGCAGTGCTAAGGGACCTTCACCCCTCCACTTT.

V usage is TRBV5-8 and J usage is TRBJ2-7; 8 nucleotides line up with TRBD1. The ends lost 0 bases at V and 2 bases at J; junction bases unmatched: 7. This CDR3 region has 16 residues. CDR1 and CDR2 from the germline V gene are SGHTS and YDEGEE. DNA of the CDR3: TGTGCCAGCAGCTTGGGGGGCCGACAGGGGACCTACGAGCAGTACTTC. Translation: CASSLGGRQGTYEQYF.

The V and J genes are TRBV30 and TRBJ2-1, with D tentatively TRBD2 (6 bases). Per germline, CDR1 GTSNPN and CDR2 SVGIG (reference sequence). The V gene lost 3 bases and the J gene lost 3 bases, with 12 bases spanning the gap. The CDR3 length is 14 residues. CDR3 loop: CAWRFARGYNEQFF. The CDR3 nucleotides read TGTGCCTGGAGGTTCGCGCGGGGCTACAATGAGCAGTTCTTC. Full variable domain (outside the CDR3, taken from reference TRBV30 and TRBJ2-1): SQTIHQWPATLVQPVGSPLSLECTVEGTSNPNLYWYRQAAGRGLQLLFYSVGIGQISSEVPQNLSASRPQDRQFILSSKKLLLSDSGFYLCAWRFARGYNEQFFGPGTRLTVL.

V usage is TRBV6-6 and J usage is TRBJ2-2, with D perhaps given as TRBD1 or TRBD2 (6 bases each). V was shortened by 5 bases and J by 4 bases, with 20 bases between the two germline ends. Germline-derived CDR1 and CDR2 are MNHNY and SVGAGI (reference sequence). CDR3 length: 17 residues. This chain's CDR3 is CASSPPPRGRSTGELFF. The CDR3 bases are TGTGCCAGCAGTCCCCCGCCCCGGGGGCGTAGCACCGGGGAGCTGTTTTTT.